Sequencing of this TCR beta chain was carried out in a study of CD8+CD57+ T cells in acquired aplastic anemia. Study-level information: When averaged, DNA from sorted CD4+ and CD8+ cells came to about 2.9 ug. CD4+ reads averaged about 9.9 million in healthy donors.

Trimming cost V 2 bases and J 8 bases, with 10 bases left between them. Germline CDR1 SNHLY, CDR2 FYNNEI. The CDR3 extends over 12 amino acids. Profiling of TCR beta VDJ combinations and CDR3 sequences used genomic DNA as template. TCRdb re-derived calls from the reads in MiXCR, one entry per CDR3 protein. The sample lists 150,000 to 200,000 distinct CDR3 sequences, approximately 46% occurring once. The study's findings and limits: The same twenty-nine CD8+ CDR3 sequences occurred in patients and in controls.

As for this clonotype: As yet, its antigen is unknown.

Sample: sorted CD4+, CD8+, or CD8+CD57+ T cells (not recorded which) from PBMCs. The TCR sequence derives from a human donor in good health. The rearrangement joins TRBV2 to TRBJ2-7; D might be TRBD2 (6 bases). This chain's CDR3 is CASSETSRKQYF. The DNA for the CDR3 is TGTGCCAGCAGTGAAACTAGCCGCAAGCAGTACTTC.